This T cell receptor beta chain was sequenced for a study of neurological immune-mediated disorders. General study points: Across subjects, expanded clones had no CDR3 amino acid sequences in common, pointing to private repertoires in all groups.

V gave up 5 bases and J gave up 3 bases, with 14 bases separating them. The CDR3 totals 14 residues. Germline values: CDR1 DFQATT, CDR2 SNEGSKA (reference sequence). Per sequencing run, 15-18 subjects together gave over 170 million TCR-beta sequences. TCRdb reanalysed the 5' RACE reads using MiXCR and keeps one entry per CDR3 protein. This table holds 77,000 or so distinct CDR3 sequences, roughly 10% found once. This clonotype was found many times. Its antigen is not known. Sequenced material: PBMCs. This receptor was taken from a man between 50 and 59 years old in good health. J is TRBJ2-1 and V is TRBV20-1; tentatively, D is TRBD1 (6 bases). CDR3 nucleotide sequence: TGCAGTGCTCCGAGGGGGTTGAGCTACAATGAGCAGTTCTTC. This gives the protein CSAPRGLSYNEQFF.